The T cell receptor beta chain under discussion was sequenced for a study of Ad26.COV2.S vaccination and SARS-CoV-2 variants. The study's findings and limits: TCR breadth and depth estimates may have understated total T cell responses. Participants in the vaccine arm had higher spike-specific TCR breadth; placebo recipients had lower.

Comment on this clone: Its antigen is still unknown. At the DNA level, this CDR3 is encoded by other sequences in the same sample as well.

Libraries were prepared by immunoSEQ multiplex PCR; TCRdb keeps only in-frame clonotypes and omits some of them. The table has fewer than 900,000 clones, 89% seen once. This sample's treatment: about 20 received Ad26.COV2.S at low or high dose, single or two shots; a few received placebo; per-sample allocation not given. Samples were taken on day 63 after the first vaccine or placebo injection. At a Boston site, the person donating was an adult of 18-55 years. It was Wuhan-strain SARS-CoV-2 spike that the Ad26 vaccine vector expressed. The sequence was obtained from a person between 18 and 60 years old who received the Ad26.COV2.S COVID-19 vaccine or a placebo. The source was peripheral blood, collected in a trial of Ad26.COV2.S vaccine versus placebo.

The CDR3 region is CASSYSQNTEAFF. Written as DNA, the CDR3 is TGTGCCAGCAGTTACAGCCAGAACACTGAAGCTTTCTTT. V usage is TRBV6-5 and J usage is TRBJ1-1; D not certain. V gave up 2 bases and J gave up 1 base, with 5 bases separating them. The CDR3 loop spans 13 amino acids. Germline lookup yields CDR1 MNHEY and CDR2 SVGAGI.